The clone carrying this TCR beta chain was seen a handful of times. Profiling relied on immunoSEQ multiplex PCR, and the TCRdb table lists in-frame clones only, not all of them. The data show some 630,000 clones, about two thirds seen once. The data were taken from a study of shared clonotypes between healthy human individuals. Trimming stripped 4 bases from V and 9 bases from J, with 13 bases between. This CDR3 is built from 13 residues. Germline V gene sequence: CDR1 SGHAT, CDR2 FQNNGV. The sequence was collected from a woman in her thirties in good health. J is TRBJ2-1 and V is TRBV11-2, with a possible D match to TRBD2 (5 bases). The material sequenced was memory CD4+ T cells sorted from blood. Subset defined: CD45RA-negative fraction. The chain's CDR3 is CASSSLTGSEQFF. In DNA form, the CDR3 reads TGTGCCAGCAGCTCTCTTACGGGATCTGAGCAGTTCTTC.